The 6 T cell receptor beta chains in this list originate from one sample, sequenced in a study of immune heterogeneity within non-small cell lung tumors. The template consisted of bulk tumor genomic DNA, with 600 ng used per sample. Every primary tumor yielded several biopsies, spaced far apart, that were taken during surgery. Patients went through curative surgery, and their non-small cell lung cancer was untreated and newly diagnosed. Multiplex PCR with 32 V and 13 J primers amplified TCR beta CDR3. Using its own MiXCR run on the multiplex PCR reads, TCRdb lists one record per CDR3 protein. The sample has over 25,000 distinct CDR3 sequences, around 30% seen once; the top ten hold approximately 4%. Sequencing used lung tumor tissue. The origin of the receptors is a man in his forties with non-small cell lung cancer.

For this clonotype: This may be a read error: a much more frequent sequence differs by one nucleotide. The chain recombines TRBV7-9 with TRBJ2-7, with D possibly being TRBD2 (6 bases). Germline CDR1 is SEHNR and CDR2 is FQNEAQ (reference sequence). This CDR3 contains 14 residues. CDR3 coding DNA: TGTGTCAGCAGCCGATCGGGGGTAGGCTACGAGCAGTACTTC. Translation gives CVSSRSGVGYEQYF.

Comment on this clonotype: The junction departs from the called germline gene at one end, perhaps through a read error. The rearrangement joins TRBV6-1 to TRBJ1-1; D ambiguous. Germline assignment: CDR1 MNHNS and CDR2 SASEGT. This CDR3 comprises 13 residues. This CDR3 reads CARSEFPNTEAFF. CDR3 DNA sequence: TGTGCCAGGAGTGAGTTCCCAAACACTGAAGCTTTCTTT.

This clonotype was observed a handful of times. The chain combines TRBV10-1 with TRBJ2-1; possible D gene TRBD2, 6 bases. The CDR3 has 14 residues. V shed 2 bases and J shed 3 bases, with 8 bases lying between them. Germline lookup yields CDR1 WNHNN and CDR2 SYGVQD (reference sequence). The CDR3 loop reads CASSERDFYNEQFF. Here the CDR3 DNA reads TGCGCCAGCAGTGAGAGGGACTTCTACAATGAGCAGTTCTTC.

This sequence joins TRBV6-2 or TRBV6-3 and TRBJ1-4; D is unresolved. V lost 5 bases and J 3 bases, leaving 16 bases between the germline ends. The germline V gene encodes CDR1 MNHEY and CDR2 SVGEGT. The CDR3 is 16 residues long. The CDR3 DNA reads as TGTGCCAGCAGTCCCTCGCGACCCAGATCTAATGAAAAACTGTTTTTT. It yields the protein CASSPSRPRSNEKLFF.

About this clonotype: This may be a read error, as it is one base from a much larger clone. This chain connects TRBV6-1 to TRBJ1-2; D ambiguous. The CDR3 runs to 15 residues. V dropped 2 bases and J dropped 7 bases, with 17 bases sitting between them. Germline CDR1 reads MNHNS; CDR2 reads SASEGT. CDR3 loop: CASSELRGNPGGYTF. Here the CDR3 DNA reads TGTGCCAGCAGTGAACTGAGAGGGAACCCAGGTGGCTACACCTTC.

A few counts support this clonotype. This chain joins TRBV27 and TRBJ2-5; 13 bases match TRBD2. J lost 5 bases, V lost 5 bases, and 2 bases had no gene match. The CDR3 totals 14 residues. In germline, CDR1 is MNHEY, CDR2 SMNVEV (reference sequence). CDR3: CASSATSGRETQYF. DNA for the CDR3: TGTGCCAGCAGTGCGACTAGCGGGAGGGAGACCCAGTACTTC.